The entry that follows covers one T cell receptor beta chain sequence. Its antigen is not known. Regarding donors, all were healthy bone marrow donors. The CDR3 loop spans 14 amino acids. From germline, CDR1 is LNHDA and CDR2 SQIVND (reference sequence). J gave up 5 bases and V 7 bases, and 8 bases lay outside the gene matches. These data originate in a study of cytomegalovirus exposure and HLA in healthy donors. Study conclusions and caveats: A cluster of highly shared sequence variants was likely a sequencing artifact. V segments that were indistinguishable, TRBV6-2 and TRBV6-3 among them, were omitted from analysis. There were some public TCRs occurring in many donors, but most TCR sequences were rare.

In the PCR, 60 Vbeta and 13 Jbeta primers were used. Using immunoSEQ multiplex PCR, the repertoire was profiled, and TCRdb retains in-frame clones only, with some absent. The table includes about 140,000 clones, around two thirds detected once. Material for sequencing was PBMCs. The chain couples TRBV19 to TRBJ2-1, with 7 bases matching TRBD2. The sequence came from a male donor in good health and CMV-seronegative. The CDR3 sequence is CASNKRGVHNEQFF. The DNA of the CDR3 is TGTGCCAGTAATAAGCGGGGCGTCCACAATGAGCAGTTCTTC.